This entry lists 14 T cell receptor beta chains sequenced from one sample in a study of cytomegalovirus exposure and HLA in healthy donors. The PCR contained 60 Vbeta and 13 Jbeta primers. Libraries were prepared by immunoSEQ multiplex PCR; TCRdb keeps only in-frame clonotypes and omits some of them. The data show approximately 61,000 clones, more than 75% seen once. The sample consisted of PBMCs. These receptors were obtained from a man between 18 and 35 years old in good health and CMV-seropositive.

The DNA of the CDR3 is TGCGCCAGCAGCCAGACGGGACTAGCGGGGGGGGATACGCAGTATTTT. Its translation is CASSQTGLAGGDTQYF. The chain has TRBV5-1 and TRBJ2-3, with 16 bases matching TRBD2. This CDR3 has 16 residues. Trimming cost V 4 bases and J 6 bases; bases outside gene matches: 5. Germline-derived CDR1 and CDR2 are SGHRS and YFSETQ.

This chain joins TRBV21-1 and TRBJ1-5; TRBD1 is the table's D call and was not checked against the DNA. TRBV21-1 is flagged as a pseudogene. This CDR3 comprises 13 residues. The CDR3 coding sequence is TGTGCCAGCCTCCCAGGGGCGGTTCAGCCCCAGCATTTT. Translating gives CASLPGAVQPQHF.

The CDR3 DNA follows: TGTGCCAGCAGCCCCTGGACAGCCAACTATGGCTACACCTTC. Residues: CASSPWTANYGYTF. The genes are TRBV7-9 and TRBJ1-2, with a weak D call TRBD1 (6 bases). Per the germline V gene, CDR1 is SEHNR and CDR2 is FQNEAQ (reference sequence). Trimming took 5 bases from V and 2 from J, leaving 12 bases between them. CDR3 length: 14 amino acids.

DNA of the CDR3: TGTGCCAGCAGTGACCGACAGGGGAATGAAAAACTGTTTTTT. Translated: CASSDRQGNEKLFF. V and J are TRBV6-1 and TRBJ1-4; 8 positions match TRBD1. Trimming at V came to 3 bases and at J to 5 bases, leaving 2 bases not matched to a gene. CDR3 length equals 14 residues. Germline CDR1 is MNHNS and CDR2 is SASEGT.

This clone was seen once. The chain carries TRBV6-1 and TRBJ1-1, with a tentative D call TRBD1 (5 bases). This CDR3 is built from 15 residues. Trimming removed 7 bases at V and 0 bases at J, with 15 bases between. Germline V CDR1 and CDR2: MNHNS, SASEGT. The chain's CDR3 is CASILDRPLNTEAFF. The CDR3 DNA follows: TGTGCCAGCATCTTAGACAGACCGTTGAACACTGAAGCTTTCTTT.

V gene TRBV7-6 combines with J gene TRBJ2-3, with 9 bases fitting TRBD2. The germline V gene encodes CDR1 SGHVS and CDR2 FNYEAQ. The CDR3 totals 17 residues. The junction had 8 bases not matched to a gene; V was cut back by 2 bases and J by 2 bases. Here the CDR3 reads CASSLPASGASTDTQYF. The CDR3 DNA sequence: TGTGCCAGCAGCTTACCCGCTAGCGGGGCCTCCACAGATACGCAGTATTTT.

V is TRBV6-6 and J is TRBJ2-7; D remains unclear. This CDR3 spans 12 amino acids. Trimming shortened V by 2 bases and J by 6 bases, and 8 bases separated the two germline ends. From germline, CDR1 is MNHNY and CDR2 SVGAGI (reference sequence). CDR3 bases: TGTGCCAGCAGTTACATGGCGGCCGAGCAGTACTTC. Protein product: CASSYMAAEQYF.

In its sample, this clone was seen once. V and J are TRBV10-2 and TRBJ1-1, with D possibly TRBD1 on 6 matching bases. Germline loops: CDR1 WSHSY, CDR2 SAAADI. Trimming stripped 6 bases from V and 4 bases from J, with 12 bases between. CDR3 size: 13 residues. As DNA, the CDR3 is TGCGCCAGCAGAGACAGGATGGTCACTGAAGCTTTCTTT. This encodes CASRDRMVTEAFF.

The chain employs TRBV10-3 and TRBJ2-5; D might be TRBD2 (6 bases). CDR1 is ENHRY, CDR2 SYGVKD, per germline. The CDR3 extends over 16 amino acids. V was clipped by 0 bases and J by 4 bases, with 15 bases between them. CDR3 sequence reads: CAISESRGRMGETQYF. In DNA, the CDR3 is TGTGCCATCAGTGAGTCCCGGGGGAGGATGGGAGAGACCCAGTACTTC.

V usage is TRBV7-8 and J usage is TRBJ2-3; D possibly corresponds to TRBD1 (5 bases). Trimming removed 1 base at V and 8 bases at J, with 7 bases between. Looked up from germline, CDR1 is SGHVS and CDR2 is FQNEAQ. This CDR3 is 12 amino acids long. The CDR3 protein is CASSLVQGTQYF. In DNA, the CDR3 is TGTGCCAGCAGCTTAGTGCAGGGTACGCAGTATTTT.

The chain uses TRBV29-1 and TRBJ1-1, with TRBD1 as a possible D gene (5 bases). The germline V and J ends were trimmed by 6 bases and 4 bases, with 15 bases remaining between them. The CDR3 contains 13 residues. Germline loops: CDR1 SQVTM, CDR2 ANQGSEA. The CDR3 sequence is CSVLDGGGTEAFF. The CDR3 DNA reads as TGCAGCGTCCTTGACGGCGGGGGCACTGAAGCTTTCTTT.

The chain has TRBV9 and TRBJ1-1; 9 bases are shared with TRBD1. Germline V CDR1 and CDR2: SGDLS, YYNGEE. The CDR3 totals 15 residues. Trimming cost V 4 bases and J 4 bases; bases outside gene matches: 8. The CDR3 sequence: CASSPKGQGATEAFF. In nucleotides, the CDR3 is TGTGCCAGCAGCCCAAAGGGACAGGGAGCCACTGAAGCTTTCTTT. Based on the CDR3 plus reference TRBV9 and TRBJ1-1, the full variable domain is DSGVTQTPKHLITATGQRVTLRCSPRSGDLSVYWYQQSLDQGLQFLIQYYNGEERAKGNILERFSAQQFPDLHSELNLSSLELGDSALYFCASSPKGQGATEAFFGQGTRLTVV.

This chain links TRBV2 with TRBJ1-1; TRBD1 aligns across 7 bases. Germline V lookup: CDR1 SNHLY, CDR2 FYNNEI. This CDR3 is built from 14 residues. J was trimmed by 2 bases and V by 7 bases; bases with no gene match: 7. The CDR3 DNA reads as TGTGCCAGCAACCCGGGACAGCCTAACACTGAAGCTTTCTTT. This codes for CASNPGQPNTEAFF. Supplemented by reference TRBV2 and TRBJ1-1, the full variable domain reads EPEVTQTPSHQVTQMGQEVILRCVPISNHLYFYWYRQILGQKVEFLVSFYNNEISEKSEIFDDQFSVERPDGSNFTLKIRSTKLEDSAMYFCASNPGQPNTEAFFGQGTRLTVV.

The chain is built from TRBV20-1 and TRBJ2-7; 7 bases align to TRBD1. J lost 4 bases, V lost 5 bases, and 2 bases had no gene match. The length of the CDR3 is 11 residues. The germline CDR1 and CDR2 sequences are DFQATT and SNEGSKA (reference sequence). The CDR3 reads CSADRDYEQYF. The DNA for the CDR3 is TGCAGTGCTGACAGGGATTACGAGCAGTACTTC.